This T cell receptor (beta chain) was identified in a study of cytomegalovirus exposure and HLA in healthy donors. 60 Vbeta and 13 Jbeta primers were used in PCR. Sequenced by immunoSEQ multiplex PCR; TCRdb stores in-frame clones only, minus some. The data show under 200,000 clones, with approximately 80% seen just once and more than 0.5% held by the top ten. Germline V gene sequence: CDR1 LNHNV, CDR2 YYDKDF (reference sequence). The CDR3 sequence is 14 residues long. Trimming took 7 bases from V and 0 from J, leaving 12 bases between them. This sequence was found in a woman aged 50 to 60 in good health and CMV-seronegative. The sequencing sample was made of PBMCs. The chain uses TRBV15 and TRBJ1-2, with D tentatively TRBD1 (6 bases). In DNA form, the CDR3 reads TGTGCCACCACCACAGGGTTAGCTAACTATGGCTACACCTTC. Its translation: CATTTGLANYGYTF.